The clone carrying this TCR beta chain has only a few counts. No antigen is known for it. These data come from a study of T cells after yellow fever vaccination. Generation of TCR cDNA used 5'RACE template switching (which added a universal primer site and UMIs). TCRdb re-called the 5' RACE reads through MiXCR, storing one row per CDR3 protein. The sample lists a few hundred thousand distinct CDR3 sequences; around 8.1% were seen once. Whole-study findings and limits: Subsequent to the booster, the majority of primary-vaccination clones reappeared (about 97% CD4, approximately 90% CD8).

Per the germline V gene, CDR1 is SGHRS and CDR2 is YFSETQ. CDR3 size: 18 residues. J gave up 3 bases and V 8 bases, and 13 bases lay outside the gene matches. The chain has TRBV5-1 and TRBJ2-1, with 14 bases identical to TRBD2. The sequencing here drew on PBMCs, taken more than 40 days after the first yellow fever vaccination. The TCR was taken from a man aged 18 to 30 who received the YFV17D yellow fever vaccine. CDR3 nucleotides: TGCGCCAGTCGGAGACTAGCGGGGGGGCCGTCTTTCTACAATGAGCAGTTCTTC. As protein: CASRRLAGGPSFYNEQFF.